What follows describes a single TCR beta chain. This clone's antigen is unknown. No base-level quality is on record; no much larger clone is a single base apart. V has 5 bases trimmed and J has 5 bases trimmed; junction bases matching no gene number 5. The CDR3 sequence holds 14 residues, the cysteine and phenylalanine included. The sequence is cut down to CDR3 DNA, 42 bases in frame from base 1. According to the germline V gene, CDR1 reads KGHSH and CDR2 reads LQKENI. This sample was included in a study of shared clonotypes between healthy human individuals (dated by TCRdb to the early 2020s). About the study as a whole: A few men and a couple of women, aged 18 to 49 years, made up the cohort. Per donor, three plates each were used for CD4 naive and CD4 memory, two for CD8 naive, and one for CD8 memory. To estimate repertoire size and how much clonotypes are shared between individuals, the study performed deep sequencing of blood TCR repertoires from about 5 healthy adults. Libraries were prepared and TCR repertoires were sequenced by different laboratories using diverse techniques, in order to increase sequencing depth and limit assay-specific biases. Per donor, leukapheresis produced somewhere between about 0.9 and 9.5 billion PBMCs.

The donors were healthy, HIV-negative adults with no recently reported acute infections or vaccinations. Every donor was a Caucasian adult living in Nashville, Tennessee, USA. CD4+ T cells were enriched through magnetic negative selection, after which naive cells were positively selected on CD45RA and the remaining negative fraction served as the memory subset. After blood collection by leukapheresis, PBMCs were isolated using Ficoll-Histopaque density gradient centrifugation and then cryopreserved in the vapor phase of liquid nitrogen. Analytical flow cytometry was used to check the purity and quantity of each magnetically sorted T cell population. Genomic DNA was isolated from each sorted fraction and quantified by UV absorbance on a Nanodrop 2000c. Study-wide findings and limitations: The genetic and exposure-history diversity represented was limited by the small number of donors. Only blood was sampled, and tissue TCR repertoires likely differ from those in blood. Compared with non-shared clonotypes, clonotypes shared by all four sorted-subset donors had higher generation probabilities. Pairwise subsampling led to the expectation that sequencing depth would affect the degree of clonotype sharing among donors. Naive subsets generally had larger estimated clonotype richness than memory subsets. Rarefaction of sorted-subset datasets indicated incomplete sequencing despite the large sequencing depth. Across a handful of donors, roughly 5.4% of naive CD4, roughly 3.5% of naive CD8, approximately 2.5% of memory CD4, and 0.4% of memory CD8 clonotypes were shared.

TCR CDR3 regions were amplified from genomic DNA by multiplex PCR using the deep immunoSEQ assay. Extracted genomic DNA from each cell subset was spread evenly across all wells of several immunoSEQ 96-well plates, with each plate serving as a replicate. For sorted subsets, roughly 200 ng of genomic DNA, equivalent to about 30,000 T cell genomes, went into each replicate PCR. Purified libraries were measured with a Qubit 3.0 fluorometer, size-checked on a Bioanalyzer 2100, and measured again with the KAPA Library Quantification kit. Every immunoSEQ 96-well plate was sequenced on a separate single-read 150-cycle Illumina NextSeq 550 flow cell. The paper's data handling went like this. Because only junctional sequences without quality scores were contained in the immunoSEQ output, filtering matching that applied to full-length reads could not be performed. To assign V/J genes and CDR3, sequences were annotated against IMGT germline references using PyIR, a Python wrapper for IgBLAST v1.9. Reads with weak V/J assignments (E-value above 1e-6), missing CDR3, stop codons, out-of-frame junctions, or ambiguous translated residues were removed. A V3J clonotype was defined by an identical inferred V gene, J gene, and CDR3 amino acid sequence. Percentage overlap between repertoires was calculated by dividing the number of shared unique clonotypes by the size of the smaller repertoire. RTK rarefaction, the Chao1 estimator, and Recon v2.1 estimates of unobserved clonotypes were used to assess repertoire richness. OLGA was used to compute generation probabilities for all TCRbeta clonotypes that the gDNA method yielded from several donors. TCRdb took over this immuneACCESS table, retaining in-frame rearrangements with V and J assigned. Such tables are incomplete; in checked studies, under half of the missing clones stem from an unresolved V gene, and the remainder is unexplained. For V, J and clone size, that table is used; D and trimming come from the DNA. The sample table shows some 790,000 clones, and just under 75% are seen once. The ten largest clonotypes hold 1.8% of the sample.

The sample comprised memory CD4+ T cells sorted from blood. The intended sense of this specimen's cell subset or site label: CD45RA-negative fraction. The chain employs TRBV18 and TRBJ2-5, with 10 bases in between that match TRBD1. The TCR comes from a woman aged 25 to 45 in good health. The CDR3 in this case is CASSWTGGRETQYF. The DNA is TGTGCCAGCTCATGGACAGGGGGACGCGAGACCCAGTACTTC. Beyond the CDR3, the reference TRBV18 and TRBJ2-5 genes provide the residues; the full variable domain reads: NAGVMQNPRHLVRRRGQEARLRCSPMKGHSHVYWYRQLPEEGLKFMVYLQKENIIDESGMPKERFSAEFPKEGPSILRIQQVVRGDSAAYFCASSWTGGRETQYFGPGTRLLVL.